This T cell receptor (beta chain) comes out of a study of blood T cell repertoires in COVID-19. Turning to the study itself: The United States, Italy and Spain supplied acute and convalescent COVID-19 samples. T cells, B-cell-depleted T cells, or PBMCs supplied cDNA or gDNA.

The authors' processing: It was from reference gene primer amplification that nucleated cell counts were estimated. TCRdb keeps only in-frame clones here, not all; method: immunoSEQ multiplex PCR. For V, J and clone size, that table is used; D and trimming come from the DNA. The sample lists approximately 44,000 clones; about 92% were seen once. CDR3 length: 13 residues. V was clipped by 7 bases and J by 5 bases; unmatched bases: 4. Germline CDR1 MNHNY, CDR2 SVGAGI (reference sequence). As regards this clone: The same CDR3 is also encoded by other DNA sequences in this sample.

The rearrangement joins TRBV6-6 to TRBJ1-1, with TRBD1 identical over 10 bases. Sequencing was carried out using peripheral blood. The receptor comes from a woman aged 80 or over with acute or convalescent COVID-19. The CDR3 DNA follows: TGTGCCAGCACCGGGACAGGGGTGACTGAAGCTTTCTTT. Protein product: CASTGTGVTEAFF.